The TCR beta chain under discussion was sequenced for a study of cytomegalovirus exposure and HLA in healthy donors. Study-level points and caveats: Sequencing had likely introduced a cluster of highly shared sequence variants as an artifact. Many donors shared some public TCRs, even though most TCR sequences were rare. The study dropped some indistinguishable V segments, TRBV6-2 and TRBV6-3 among them.

Germline values: CDR1 MNHNS, CDR2 SASEGT. V lost 0 bases and J 5 bases, leaving 8 bases between the germline ends. The CDR3 is 14 amino acids. The PCR had 60 Vbeta and 13 Jbeta primers. Measured with immunoSEQ multiplex PCR; TCRdb has only the in-frame clones, and not every one. This sample yields about 190,000 clones, of which just under 75% are seen a single time; approximately 5% belongs to the top ten. A note on this clone: Antigen unknown.

The receptor's source is a man aged 25-45 years in good health and CMV-seropositive. The material sequenced was PBMCs. The chain joins TRBV6-1 to TRBJ1-5, with no clear D. The CDR3 coding sequence is TGTGCCAGCAGTGAAGCTCAGAAACATCAGCCCCAGCATTTT. Amino acid sequence: CASSEAQKHQPQHF.